This record concerns one T cell receptor (beta chain) sequence. Its specificity is unknown. This CDR3 is 16 amino acids long. Germline loops: CDR1 MGHRA, CDR2 YSYEKL. The V gene end was trimmed by 0 bases and the J gene end by 5 bases; junction bases not matched to a gene: 10. The PCR employed 60 Vbeta primers together with 13 Jbeta primers. The data were produced by immunoSEQ multiplex PCR, yet TCRdb's version contains in-frame clones alone and is incomplete. In total, the table holds some 180,000 clones. The data were obtained in a study of cytomegalovirus exposure and HLA in healthy donors. Whole-study findings and limits: Highly shared variants forming one cluster were likely a sequencing artifact. About 87% or about 30% of the time was how often most TCR beta V segments were productive, according to an earlier analysis. In a later analysis, a missense DCLRE1C variant was linked to TCR beta V- and J-gene trimming.

The receptor's source is a man in his thirties or forties in good health and CMV-seronegative. The chain couples TRBV4-1 to TRBJ2-7, with 7 bases matching TRBD2. The specimen was PBMCs. CDR3 protein: CASSQDKEGGPDEQYF. The CDR3 DNA reads TGCGCCAGCAGCCAAGATAAGGAGGGAGGGCCGGACGAGCAGTACTTC.